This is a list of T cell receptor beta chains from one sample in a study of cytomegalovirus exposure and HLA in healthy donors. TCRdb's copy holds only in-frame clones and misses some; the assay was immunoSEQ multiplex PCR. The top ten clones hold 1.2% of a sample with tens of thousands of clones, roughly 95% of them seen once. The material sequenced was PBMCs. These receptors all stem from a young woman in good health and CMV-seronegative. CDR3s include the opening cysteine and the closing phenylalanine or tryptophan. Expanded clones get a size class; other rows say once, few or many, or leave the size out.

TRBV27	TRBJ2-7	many	CASSTTGSPREQYF
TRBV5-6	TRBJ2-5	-	CASSFRSLGGETQYF
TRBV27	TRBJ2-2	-	CASRRGGELFF
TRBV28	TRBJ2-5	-	CASSFGLRRETQYF
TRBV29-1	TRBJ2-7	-	CSVGTGGQQYF
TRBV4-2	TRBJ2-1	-	CASSHRYNEQFF
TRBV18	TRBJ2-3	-	CASSPQAGTDTQYF
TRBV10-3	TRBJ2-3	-	CAIRERELGTDTQYF
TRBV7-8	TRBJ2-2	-	CASSLGEGLAGTGELFF
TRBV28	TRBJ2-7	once	CASIGRSTYEQYF
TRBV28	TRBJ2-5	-	CATRTSGMGETQYF
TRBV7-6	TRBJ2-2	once	CASSLGGPGLATLVAGELFF
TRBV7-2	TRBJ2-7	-	CASSPGGSSEQYF
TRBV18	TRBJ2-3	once	CASSPGLAGLDTQYF
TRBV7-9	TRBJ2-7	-	CASSPRQTRPYEQYF
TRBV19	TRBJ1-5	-	CASGWGRSQPQHF
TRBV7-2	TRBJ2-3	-	CASGGLAGRTDTQYF
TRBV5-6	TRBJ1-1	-	CASSLGAFWEGEAFF
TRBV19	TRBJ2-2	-	CASSFGLAGGGLFF
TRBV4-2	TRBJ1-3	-	CASSQGRDGNTIYF
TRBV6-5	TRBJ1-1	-	CASREKNTEAFF
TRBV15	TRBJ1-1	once	CATSRGGLVGPNTEAFF